The 11 T cell receptor beta chains presented below share a single source sample, sequenced in a study of blood T cell repertoires in COVID-19 (dated by TCRdb to between 2020 and 2021). Library preparation used the immunoSEQ multiplex PCR assay. As stored in TCRdb, this immuneACCESS dataset retains in-frame rearrangements with V and J assigned. A fraction of the clones does not appear; measured against another copy, unresolved V genes explain less than half of the discrepancy, and the remainder lacks a known reason. The sample records about 200,000 clones, 80% to 90% of which are singletons. The ten largest clones add up to around 2.2% of the sample. Sequences were obtained from peripheral blood. The receptor set was obtained from a woman between 45 and 60 years old with acute or convalescent COVID-19.

This clone has only one observation. The gene calls are TRBV30 and TRBJ1-1, with 8 bases fitting TRBD1. Germline CDR1 GTSNPN, CDR2 SVGIG (reference sequence). The junction had 4 bases not matched to a gene; V was cut back by 1 base and J by 6 bases. The CDR3 is 13 amino acids. This CDR3 is CAWSGTGRAEAFF. The CDR3 nucleotides read TGTGCCTGGAGTGGGACAGGGAGGGCTGAAGCTTTCTTT.

The rearrangement links TRBV9 to TRBJ1-3; D is possibly TRBD1 (6 bases). Trimming removed 0 bases from V and 4 bases from J, with 11 bases in between. The CDR3 sequence is 15 residues long. The V gene's germline CDR1 is SGDLS and CDR2 YYNGEE. CDR3: CASSVGRGFGNTIYF. CDR3 nucleotide sequence: TGTGCCAGCAGCGTAGGCAGGGGTTTCGGAAACACCATATATTTT.

The chain is built from TRBV7-9 and TRBJ1-2; 8 bases are shared with TRBD1. Germline CDR1 SEHNR, CDR2 FQNEAQ (reference sequence). The CDR3 sequence is 15 residues long. V trimming: 3 bases; J trimming: 4 bases; junction bases outside the gene matches: 7. Here the CDR3 DNA reads TGTGCCAGCAGCTTCGGACAGGGTTTGGGCTATGGCTACACCTTC. It is translated as CASSFGQGLGYGYTF.

CDR3 nucleotides: TGTGCCAGCAGCTTAGGCCCTAGCGGGAGGGCCGAGCAGTTCTTC. Its translation: CASSLGPSGRAEQFF. The gene calls are TRBV13 and TRBJ2-1, with TRBD2 matching over 12 bases. Unmatched junction bases numbered 4, after V lost 0 bases and J lost 10 bases. Germline V CDR1 and CDR2: PRHDT, FYEKMQ (reference sequence). The CDR3 runs 15 residues.

The chain carries TRBV5-1 and TRBJ2-1; D is unclear. V was clipped by 1 base and J by 4 bases, with 9 bases between them. Germline V CDR1 and CDR2: SGHRS, YFSETQ. The CDR3 covers 14 residues. The CDR3 DNA follows: TGCGCCAGCAGCTTGCCCGGGTTTTACAATGAGCAGTTCTTC. Translation: CASSLPGFYNEQFF.

The J gene is TRBJ2-3, the V gene TRBV29-1; the match to TRBD1 covers 7 bases. CDR3 length: 14 residues. Germline trimming cut 3 bases from V and 3 bases from J; bases unmatched to any gene: 6. The germline V gene encodes CDR1 SQVTM and CDR2 ANQGSEA. CDR3 loop: CSVEVGRGTDTQYF. CDR3 bases: TGCAGCGTTGAGGTCGGCAGGGGGACAGATACGCAGTATTTT.

This clone was counted only a few times. The sample holds other DNA sequences that translate to the same CDR3. This CDR3 is CASSEQGDQPQHF. DNA of the CDR3: TGTGCCAGCAGTGAGCAGGGGGACCAGCCCCAGCATTTT. The chain couples TRBV6-1 to TRBJ1-5, with TRBD1 identical over 7 bases. This CDR3 has 13 amino acids. Germline CDR1 MNHNS, CDR2 SASEGT. Germline trimming cut 3 bases from V and 7 bases from J; bases unmatched to any gene: 3.

The count of this clone is one. The chain uses TRBV12-3 or TRBV12-4 and TRBJ1-2, with D unclear. The CDR3 runs to 13 residues. Deletions cut 3 bases from V and 2 bases from J, with 7 bases between. As DNA, the CDR3 is TGTGCCAGCAGTTTGTCCGGGAACTATGGCTACACCTTC. Its protein product is CASSLSGNYGYTF.

The V gene is TRBV7-9, the J gene TRBJ2-1; 9 positions agree with TRBD2. Germline V CDR1 and CDR2: SEHNR, FQNEAQ (reference sequence). The CDR3 contains 15 residues. Germline trimming cut 2 bases from V and 4 bases from J; bases unmatched to any gene: 3. The CDR3 coding sequence is TGTGCCAGCAGCTTATCTAGCGGGGAATACAATGAGCAGTTCTTC. It specifies CASSLSSGEYNEQFF. Full variable domain (missing parts from reference TRBV7-9 and TRBJ2-1): DTGVSQNPRHKITKRGQNVTFRCDPISEHNRLYWYRQTLGQGPEFLTYFQNEAQLEKSRLLSDRFSAERPKGSFSTLEIQRTEQGDSAMYLCASSLSSGEYNEQFFGPGTRLTVL.

In this sample, this clone turned up a few times. The rearrangement uses TRBV27 and TRBJ2-2, with TRBD2 matching 9 bases. The V and J ends lost 6 bases and 4 bases, in that order; junction bases with no gene match: 18. Germline CDR1 and CDR2: MNHEY and SMNVEV (reference sequence). The CDR3 is 19 amino acids. CDR3 in DNA: TGTGCCAGCAGCCTCAGTAACGGCGCGGGGGGGCCGGGCACCGGGGAGCTGTTTTTT. As protein: CASSLSNGAGGPGTGELFF.

This clone was picked up one time. This rearrangement joins TRBV3-1 (or the pseudogene TRBV3-2) to TRBJ1-1; D possibly corresponds to TRBD1 (5 bases). CDR1 is LGHDT, CDR2 YNNKEL, per germline (reference sequence). With 0 bases removed from V and 0 bases from J, the gap between germline ends came to 14 bases. This CDR3 contains 17 residues. CDR3 amino acids: CASSQDKGVTMNTEAFF. The CDR3 DNA follows: TGTGCCAGCAGCCAAGATAAAGGGGTCACGATGAACACTGAAGCTTTCTTT.